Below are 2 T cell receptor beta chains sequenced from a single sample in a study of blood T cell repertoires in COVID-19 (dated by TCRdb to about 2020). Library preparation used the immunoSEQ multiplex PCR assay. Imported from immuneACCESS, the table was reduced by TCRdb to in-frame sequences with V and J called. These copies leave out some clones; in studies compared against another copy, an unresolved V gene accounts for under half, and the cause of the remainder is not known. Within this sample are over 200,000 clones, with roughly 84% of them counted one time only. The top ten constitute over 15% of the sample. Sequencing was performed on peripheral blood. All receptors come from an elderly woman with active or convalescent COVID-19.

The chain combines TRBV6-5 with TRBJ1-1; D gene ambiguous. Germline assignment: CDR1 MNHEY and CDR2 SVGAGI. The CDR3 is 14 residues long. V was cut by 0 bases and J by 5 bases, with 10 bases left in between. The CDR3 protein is CASSYSMRVTEAFF. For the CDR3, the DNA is TGTGCCAGCAGTTACTCGATGAGGGTGACTGAAGCTTTCTTT.

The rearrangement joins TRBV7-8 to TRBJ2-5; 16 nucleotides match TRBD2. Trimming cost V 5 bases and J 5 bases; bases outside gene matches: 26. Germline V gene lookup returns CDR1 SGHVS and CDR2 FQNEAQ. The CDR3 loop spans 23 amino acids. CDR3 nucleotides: TGTGCCAGCAGCCCAGGGACCCTATTGTGGGAAGGGACTAGCGGGAGGGCCATGGAGACCCAGTACTTC. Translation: CASSPGTLLWEGTSGRAMETQYF.